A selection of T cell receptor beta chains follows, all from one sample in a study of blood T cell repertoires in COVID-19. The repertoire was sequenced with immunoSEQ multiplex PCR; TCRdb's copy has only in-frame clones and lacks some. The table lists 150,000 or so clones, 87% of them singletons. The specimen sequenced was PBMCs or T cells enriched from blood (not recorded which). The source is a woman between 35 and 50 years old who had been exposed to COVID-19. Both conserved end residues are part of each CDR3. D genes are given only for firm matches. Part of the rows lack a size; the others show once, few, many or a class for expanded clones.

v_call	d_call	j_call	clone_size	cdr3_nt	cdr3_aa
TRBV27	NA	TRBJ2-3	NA	TGTGCCAGCAGTTCGAAACCGAGAGATACGCAGTATTTT	CASSSKPRDTQYF
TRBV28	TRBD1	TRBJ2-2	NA	TGTGCCAGCAGTTTCTCGGGACAGTACACCGGGGAGCTGTTTTTT	CASSFSGQYTGELFF
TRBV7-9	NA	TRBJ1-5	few	TGTGCCAGCAGCTTAGCGGGTGCGGATAATCAGCCCCAGCATTTT	CASSLAGADNQPQHF
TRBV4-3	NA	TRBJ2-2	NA	TGCGCCAGCAGCCTCCAGGCCGGGGAGCTGTTTTTT	CASSLQAGELFF
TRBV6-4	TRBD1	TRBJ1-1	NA	TGTGCCAGCAGACCGGACAGGGCTAACACTGAAGCTTTCTTT	CASRPDRANTEAFF
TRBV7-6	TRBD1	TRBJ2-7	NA	TGTGCCAGCAGCTTAGGGACAGGAATGTACGAGCAGTACTTC	CASSLGTGMYEQYF
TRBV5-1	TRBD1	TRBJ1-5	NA	TGCGCCAGCAGCCCGGGACAGGCCAATCAGCCCCAGCATTTT	CASSPGQANQPQHF
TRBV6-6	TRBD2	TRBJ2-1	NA	TGTGCCAGCACCTGGGGCGGGAGCTCCTACAATGAGCAGTTCTTC	CASTWGGSSYNEQFF
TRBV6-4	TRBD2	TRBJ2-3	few	TGTGCCAGCAGTGAGCACGGACTAGCGGACACAGATACGCAGTATTTT	CASSEHGLADTDTQYF
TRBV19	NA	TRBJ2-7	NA	TGTGCCAGTAGTATAAGGGGCCCACGCTCCTACGAGCAGTACTTC	CASSIRGPRSYEQYF
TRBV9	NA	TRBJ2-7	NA	TGTGCCAGCAGCACCCGGACTGACTCCTACGAGCAGTACTTC	CASSTRTDSYEQYF
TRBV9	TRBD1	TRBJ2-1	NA	TGTGCCAGCAGCGTACGGACAGGGTCCGATGAGCAGTTCTTC	CASSVRTGSDEQFF
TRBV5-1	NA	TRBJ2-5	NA	TGCGCCAGCAGCTCCCGGGGGGCTTTGGAGACCCAGTACTTC	CASSSRGALETQYF
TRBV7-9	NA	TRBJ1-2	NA	TGTGCCAGCAGCTTAGGAGGGCAGTACTATGGCTACACCTTC	CASSLGGQYYGYTF
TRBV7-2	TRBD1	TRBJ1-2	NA	TGTGCCAGCAGCTCTCAGACAGGGGGCTATGGCTACACCTTC	CASSSQTGGYGYTF
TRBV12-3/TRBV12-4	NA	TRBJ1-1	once	TGTGCCAGCAGTTTCTCGGACAGCAAAGCTTTCTTT	CASSFSDSKAFF
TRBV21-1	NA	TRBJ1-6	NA	TGTGCCAACTTACCCGGGACAGGGGGCTTGGGAGGCTATAATTCACCCCTCCACTTT	CANLPGTGGLGGYNSPLHF
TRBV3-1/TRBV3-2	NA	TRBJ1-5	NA	TGTGCCAGCAGCCACCTCCCCAATCAGCCCCAGCATTTT	CASSHLPNQPQHF
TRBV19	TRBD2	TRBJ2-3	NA	TGTGCCAGTAGCTCACTAGCGGGGGGTGACGATACGCAGTATTTT	CASSSLAGGDDTQYF
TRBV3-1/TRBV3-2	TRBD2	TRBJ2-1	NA	TGTGCCAGCAGCCAAACGACTCTAGCGGGAAGCTCCTACAATGAGCAGTTCTTC	CASSQTTLAGSSYNEQFF
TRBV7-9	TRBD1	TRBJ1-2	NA	TGTGCCAGCAGCGCCGGGACAGGGGCCTTCCGGGATGGCTACACCTTC	CASSAGTGAFRDGYTF
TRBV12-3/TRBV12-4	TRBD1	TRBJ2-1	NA	TGTGCCAGCAGCACAGGGGGCCATGAGCAGTTCTTC	CASSTGGHEQFF
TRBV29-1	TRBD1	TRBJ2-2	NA	TGCAGCGCGAGCAGGGGGAGTCAAACCGGGGAGCTGTTTTTT	CSASRGSQTGELFF
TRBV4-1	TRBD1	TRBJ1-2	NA	TGCGCCAGCAGCCTGGACAGGGAGTCTGGCTATGGCTACACCTTC	CASSLDRESGYGYTF
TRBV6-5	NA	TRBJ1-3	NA	TGTGCCAGCAGCTCGACCGGAGGCTCTGGAAACACCATATATTTT	CASSSTGGSGNTIYF
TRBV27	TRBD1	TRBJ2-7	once	TGTGCCAGCAGATGGGGACAGGGGTCCTACGAGCAGTACTTC	CASRWGQGSYEQYF
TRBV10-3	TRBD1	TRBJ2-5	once	TGTGCCATCGGGACAGTCCAAGAGACCCAGTACTTC	CAIGTVQETQYF
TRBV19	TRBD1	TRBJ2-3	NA	TGTGCCAGTAGGGACAGGGGATTCACAGATACGCAGTATTTT	CASRDRGFTDTQYF
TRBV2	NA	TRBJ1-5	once	TGTGCCAGCAGTTGGGAGTACAATCAGCCCCAGCATTTT	CASSWEYNQPQHF
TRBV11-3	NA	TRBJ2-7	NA	TGTGCCAGCAGCTTAGACGTTCTACGCGAGCAGTACTTC	CASSLDVLREQYF
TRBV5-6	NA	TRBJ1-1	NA	TGTGCCAGCAGCCGACCCAAACTTACAGGGGAAGCTTTCTTT	CASSRPKLTGEAFF
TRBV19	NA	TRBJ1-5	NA	TGTGCCAGTAGTGTCGGACAGACGAGTATGCAGCCCCAGCATTTT	CASSVGQTSMQPQHF
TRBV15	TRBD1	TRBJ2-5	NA	TGTGCCACCAGATTTAACAGGGGGGAGACCCAGTACTTC	CATRFNRGETQYF
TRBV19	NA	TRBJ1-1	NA	TGTGCCAGTAGTTCAGGGGCTTATGAAGCTTTCTTT	CASSSGAYEAFF
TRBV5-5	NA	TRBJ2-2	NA	TGTGCCAGCAGCCCTCTGACAGCCAACACCGGGGAGCTGTTTTTT	CASSPLTANTGELFF
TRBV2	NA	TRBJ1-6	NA	TGTGCCAGCAGTGGGGTCCGGGGACCCCTCCACTTT	CASSGVRGPLHF
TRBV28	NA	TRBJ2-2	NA	TGTGCCAGCAAGGCGGGGAGATCGGCCGGGGAGCTGTTTTTT	CASKAGRSAGELFF